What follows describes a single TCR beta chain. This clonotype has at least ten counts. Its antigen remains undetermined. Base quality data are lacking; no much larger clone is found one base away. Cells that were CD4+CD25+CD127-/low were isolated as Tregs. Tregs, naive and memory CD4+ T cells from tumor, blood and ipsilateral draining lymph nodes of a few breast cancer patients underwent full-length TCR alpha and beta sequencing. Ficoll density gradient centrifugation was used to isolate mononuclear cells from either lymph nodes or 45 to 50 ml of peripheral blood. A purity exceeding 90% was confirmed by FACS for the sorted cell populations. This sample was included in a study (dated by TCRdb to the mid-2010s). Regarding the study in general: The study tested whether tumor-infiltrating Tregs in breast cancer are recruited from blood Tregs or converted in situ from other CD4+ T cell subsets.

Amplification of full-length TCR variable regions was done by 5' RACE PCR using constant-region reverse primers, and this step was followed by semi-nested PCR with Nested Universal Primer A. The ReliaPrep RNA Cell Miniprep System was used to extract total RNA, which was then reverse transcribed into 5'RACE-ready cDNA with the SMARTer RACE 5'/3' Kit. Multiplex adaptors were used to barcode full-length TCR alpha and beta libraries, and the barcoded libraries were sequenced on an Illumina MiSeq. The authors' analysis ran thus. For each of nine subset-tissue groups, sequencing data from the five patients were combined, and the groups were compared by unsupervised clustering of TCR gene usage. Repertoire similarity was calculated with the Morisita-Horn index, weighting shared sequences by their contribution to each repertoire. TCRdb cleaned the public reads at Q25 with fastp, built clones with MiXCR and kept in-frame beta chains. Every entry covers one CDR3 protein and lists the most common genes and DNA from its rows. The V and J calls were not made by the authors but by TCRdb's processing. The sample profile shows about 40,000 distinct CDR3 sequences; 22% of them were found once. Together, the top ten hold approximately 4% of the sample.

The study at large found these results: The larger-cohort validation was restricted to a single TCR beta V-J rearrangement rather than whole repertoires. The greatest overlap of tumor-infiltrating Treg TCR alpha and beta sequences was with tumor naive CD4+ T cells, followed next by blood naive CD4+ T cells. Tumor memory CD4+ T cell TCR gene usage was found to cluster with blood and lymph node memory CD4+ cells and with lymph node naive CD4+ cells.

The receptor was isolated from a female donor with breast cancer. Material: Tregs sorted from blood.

The CDR3 amino acid sequence is: CASSPRDSPSYGYTF. Read as DNA, the sequence is TGTGCCAGCAGCCCCCGGGACAGTCCGTCCTATGGCTACACCTTC. The chain was built from TRBV7-8 and TRBJ1-2; 7 of the junction bases match TRBD1. As encoded in the germline V gene, CDR1 is SGHVS while CDR2 is FQNEAQ. Inclusive of the bounding cysteine and phenylalanine, the CDR3 is 15 residues long. Just CDR3 DNA is preserved here, 45 bases in frame from base 1. Ends trimmed: V by 5 bases, J by 4 bases; bases unmatched to a gene: 10.